Sequencing of this TCR beta chain was carried out in a study of regulatory T cells in long-lasting Graves disease. Study-level points and caveats: Persistent Graves' patients had lower TCR diversity than newly diagnosed ones.

Arm-PCR of CDR3 regions and iRepertoire HTBI primers were the basis on which TCR beta libraries were built. TCRdb called the multiplex PCR reads again in MiXCR, with one record for every CDR3 protein. The data show roughly 440,000 distinct CDR3 sequences, roughly 15% seen once. V lost 6 bases and J lost 0; bases outside the gene matches: 9. The CDR3 totals 17 residues. Germline CDR1 is SGHAT and CDR2 is FQNNGV. This clonotype was detected many times. Its antigen is unidentified. The sample's time point: newly diagnosed GD, antithyroid drugs for less than 3 months. PBMC RNA was the source of the TCR library. These data also featured in a second study, about T cells in Graves' hyperthyroidism and ophthalmopathy. As that report states: Uncontrolled infection, other autoimmune disease, pregnancy or lactation excluded patients. TCR CDR3 regions were first amplified by RT-PCR with HTBI primers. A 13 V-J signature model discriminated ophthalmopathy versus stable hyperthyroidism.

J is TRBJ1-1 and V is TRBV11-2; TRBD1 agrees at 11 bases. The receptor's source is a woman aged 18 to 35 with Graves disease. Sequenced material: peripheral blood mononuclear cells (PBMCs), taken at new diagnosis, from a patient treated with antithyroid drugs. This CDR3 is CASSLRDRGYMNTEAFF. DNA of the CDR3: TGTGCCAGCAGTCTTAGGGACAGGGGGTACATGAACACTGAAGCTTTCTTT.